Below are 30 T cell receptor beta chains sequenced from a single sample in a study of T cells in Graves' hyperthyroidism and ophthalmopathy. Template material for amplifying TCR beta CDR3 regions consisted of RNA transcripts. Carried out on the TCR CDR3, a first-round RT-PCR used the HTBI primer set. A single record per CDR3 protein comes from TCRdb applying MiXCR to the multiplex PCR reads. Of 650,000 to 750,000 distinct CDR3 sequences in the sample, 12% to 15% were seen once. Material: blood. These receptors all stem from a woman aged 18-29 years with Graves' hyperthyroidism.

This clonotype appeared many times. The genes are TRBV10-3 and TRBJ1-1; 10 bases match TRBD1. Germline values: CDR1 ENHRY, CDR2 SYGVKD. CDR3 length equals 18 residues. V gave up 3 bases and J gave up 3 bases; unmatched junction bases: 13. CDR3 DNA: TGTGCCATCAGTGATCCAGGCGGGACAGGGGTTGTGGACACTGAAGCTTTCTTT. Protein: CAISDPGGTGVVDTEAFF.

The V gene is TRBV5-1, the J gene TRBJ2-1; 12 bases fit TRBD2. Germline CDR1 and CDR2: SGHRS and YFSETQ. This CDR3 comprises 16 residues. V lost 3 bases, J lost 4 bases, and 5 bases stayed unmatched. The CDR3 reads CASSWTGTSGYNEQFF. The CDR3 region has the DNA TGCGCCAGCAGCTGGACCGGGACTAGCGGGTACAATGAGCAGTTCTTC.

This clonotype was seen only a few times. The chain has TRBV20-1 and TRBJ2-2; TRBD2 agrees at 7 bases. Germline-derived CDR1 and CDR2 are DFQATT and SNEGSKA (reference sequence). The CDR3 is 15 residues long. Trimming at V came to 5 bases and at J to 0 bases, leaving 6 bases not matched to a gene. The CDR3 DNA reads as TGCAGTGCTCTCGGACTAGTCGCGAACACCGGGGAGCTGTTTTTT. Translating it yields CSALGLVANTGELFF.

This clonotype showed up many times. This rearrangement joins TRBV3-1 to TRBJ2-1; D may be TRBD1 (5 bases). The CDR3 runs 13 residues. The V and J ends lost 3 bases and 8 bases respectively, with 11 bases between them. Germline V gene lookup returns CDR1 LGHDT and CDR2 YNNKEL (reference sequence). CDR3 nucleotide sequence: TGTGCCAGCAGCCAGATGGGCAGGGATGAGCAGTTCTTC. It yields the protein CASSQMGRDEQFF.

J is TRBJ2-2 and V is TRBV5-1; 7 bases are a match to TRBD2. The germline CDR1 and CDR2 sequences are SGHRS and YFSETQ. The CDR3 runs to 19 residues. Trimming took 3 bases from V and 0 from J; bases not matched to a gene: 14. The CDR3 reads CASSSKRGVGTTNTGELFF. As DNA, the CDR3 is TGCGCCAGCAGCTCTAAGCGCGGCGTAGGGACTACGAACACCGGGGAGCTGTTTTTT.

The V and J genes are TRBV19 and TRBJ2-5; D uncertain. CDR1 and CDR2 from the germline V gene are LNHDA and SQIVND (reference sequence). The CDR3 sequence is 13 residues long. Trimming removed 4 bases at V and 9 bases at J, with 15 bases between. CDR3 in amino acids: CASSKGGNRAQYF. As DNA, the CDR3 is TGTGCCAGTAGTAAGGGTGGGAATCGGGCCCAGTACTTC.

This clonotype was observed a handful of times. The chain uses TRBV19 and TRBJ1-5; D is unclear. V gave up 10 bases and J gave up 2 bases, with 21 bases separating them. The CDR3 is 16 amino acids. Per germline, CDR1 LNHDA and CDR2 SQIVND (reference sequence). In DNA form, the CDR3 reads TGTGCCACTTCGCAAGATTCGACCTTTGGCAATCAGCCCCAGCATTTT. Translating gives CATSQDSTFGNQPQHF.

The V call is TRBV6-1, the J call TRBJ2-2; D not certain. The V and J ends lost 7 bases and 0 bases respectively, with 12 bases between them. Germline V gene sequence: CDR1 MNHNS, CDR2 SASEGT. The CDR3 is 15 residues long. The CDR3, as DNA: TGTGCCAGCACCTGGCTGGTTGCGAACACCGGGGAGCTGTTTTTT. It yields the protein CASTWLVANTGELFF.

This clonotype was observed at least ten times. The chain employs TRBV11-2 and TRBJ1-2; 8 positions match TRBD1. Germline V CDR1 and CDR2: SGHAT, FQNNGV. This CDR3 comprises 15 residues. V trimming: 3 bases; J trimming: 3 bases; junction bases outside the gene matches: 6. The CDR3 bases are TGTGCCAGCAGCTTGACAGGGGAAGGGGACTATGGCTACACCTTC. Its protein product is CASSLTGEGDYGYTF.

The CDR3 sequence is CASSQEVPLTYEQYF. The CDR3 nucleotides are TGTGCCAGCAGCCAAGAAGTCCCCCTCACCTACGAGCAGTACTTC. The rearrangement links TRBV4-2 to TRBJ2-7; no clear D gene. The CDR3 length is 15 residues. The germline V gene has CDR1 LGHNA and CDR2 YNFKEQ. V lost 0 bases and J 2 bases, leaving 11 bases between the germline ends.

This clonotype occurred a few times. The J gene is TRBJ2-2, the V gene TRBV6-1; D tentatively reads TRBD1 or TRBD2 (5 bases each). The CDR3 consists of 14 residues. The germline V and J ends were trimmed by 11 bases and 0 bases, with 13 bases remaining between them. Per the germline V gene, CDR1 is MNHNS and CDR2 is SASEGT. In DNA form, the CDR3 reads TGTGCCGTCACGGGACCATCGAACACCGGGGAGCTGTTTTTT. Protein: CAVTGPSNTGELFF.

This clonotype was seen ten or more times. This chain connects TRBV28 to TRBJ2-7, with 8 positions matching TRBD1. This CDR3 has 15 residues. Germline-derived CDR1 and CDR2 are MDHEN and SYDVKM. V was clipped by 1 base and J by 5 bases; unmatched bases: 7. The CDR3 loop reads CASSLFDRGLNEQYF. The CDR3, as DNA: TGTGCCAGCAGTTTATTCGACAGGGGCCTGAACGAGCAGTACTTC.

This clonotype showed up just a few times. This may be a read error, as it is one base from a much larger clone. The chain combines TRBV30 with TRBJ2-7, with 8 bases lining up with TRBD1. The junction had 0 bases not matched to a gene; V was cut back by 5 bases and J by 3 bases. The CDR3 totals 11 residues. From germline, CDR1 is GTSNPN and CDR2 SVGIG (reference sequence). CDR3 bases: TGTGCCTGGGACAGGGGCTACGAGCAGTACTTC. This sequence encodes CAWDRGYEQYF.

The J gene is TRBJ2-5, the V gene TRBV13; 12 nucleotides line up with TRBD2. The CDR3 is 16 amino acids. Trimming took 3 bases from V and 6 from J; bases not matched to a gene: 8. CDR1 and CDR2 from the germline V gene are PRHDT and FYEKMQ (reference sequence). CDR3 in DNA: TGTGCCAGCAGCTTCCCGACTAGCGGGAGTGCACAGACCCAGTACTTC. It encodes CASSFPTSGSAQTQYF. Full variable domain (missing parts from reference TRBV13 and TRBJ2-5): AAGVIQSPRHLIKEKRETATLKCYPIPRHDTVYWYQQGPGQDPQFLISFYEKMQSDKGSIPDRFSAQQFSDYHSELNMSSLELGDSALYFCASSFPTSGSAQTQYFGPGTRLLVL.

In its sample, this clonotype was seen many times. The rearrangement links TRBV7-9 to TRBJ1-1; D ambiguous. This CDR3 has 16 amino acids. Germline V gene sequence: CDR1 SEHNR, CDR2 FQNEAQ (reference sequence). V was shortened by 5 bases and J by 1 base, with 17 bases between the two germline ends. In DNA, the CDR3 is TGTGCCAGCAGCCGTAAGGGTGGAAGCCAGAACACTGAAGCTTTCTTT. Translation gives CASSRKGGSQNTEAFF.

This clonotype showed up just once. A read error may be the cause here, since a much bigger clone is one base away. The chain links TRBV6-1 to TRBJ2-4, with D hard to call. Looked up from germline, CDR1 is MNHNS and CDR2 is SASEGT. V shed 6 bases and J shed 0 bases, with 3 bases lying between them. CDR3 size: 12 residues. CDR3 amino acids: CASSVAKNIQYF. The CDR3 DNA is TGTGCCAGCAGCGTAGCCAAAAACATTCAGTACTTC.

This clonotype has a count of ten or more. The chain has TRBV18 and TRBJ2-1; tentative D call: TRBD2 (5 bases). The CDR3 is made up of 16 amino acids. Germline V gene sequence: CDR1 KGHSH, CDR2 LQKENI. Trimming stripped 3 bases from V and 1 base from J, with 13 bases between. CDR3 DNA sequence: TGTGCCAGCTCACCGCGACTACTTTCTTCCTACAATGAGCAGTTCTTC. Translated, it gives CASSPRLLSSYNEQFF.

This clonotype was seen repeatedly, ten times or more. The chain uses TRBV27 and TRBJ2-6; D is perhaps TRBD1 (6 bases). CDR1 and CDR2 (germline): MNHEY, SMNVEV (reference sequence). V was clipped by 5 bases and J by 0 bases, with 14 bases between them. The CDR3 is 17 residues long. CDR3 sequence: CASSPQGLDSGANVLTF. In DNA, the CDR3 is TGTGCCAGCAGTCCCCAGGGGCTTGACTCTGGGGCCAACGTCCTGACTTTC. Based on the CDR3 plus reference TRBV27 and TRBJ2-6, the full variable domain is EAQVTQNPRYLITVTGKKLTVTCSQNMNHEYMSWYRQDPGLGLRQIYYSMNVEVTDKGDVPEGYKVSRKEKRNFPLILESPSPNQTSLYFCASSPQGLDSGANVLTFGAGSRLTVL.

As DNA, the CDR3 is TGCGCCAGCAGCCTACGGGAAAACACAGATACGCAGTATTTT. Translated: CASSLRENTDTQYF. The gene calls are TRBV4-1 and TRBJ2-3; the D gene is possibly TRBD2 (5 bases). The germline V and J ends were trimmed by 4 bases and 2 bases, with 10 bases remaining between them. CDR1 and CDR2 (germline): MGHRA, YSYEKL. The CDR3 sequence is 14 residues long.

This clonotype was seen a handful of times. The chain joins TRBV10-3 to TRBJ2-7; TRBD1 matches 8 bases. The J segment lost 4 bases and the V segment lost 7 bases, leaving 12 bases of the junction unmatched. This CDR3 has 15 residues. Germline values: CDR1 ENHRY, CDR2 SYGVKD. The CDR3 DNA reads TGTGCCATCACCCCCTCGGACAGGGTTTGGTACGAGCAGTACTTC. Translation gives CAITPSDRVWYEQYF.

The table lists this clonotype with a few counts. The chain employs TRBV7-9 and TRBJ2-1; TRBD1 agrees at 8 bases. This CDR3 region has 18 residues. Trimming cost V 5 bases and J 0 bases; bases outside gene matches: 12. The germline V gene has CDR1 SEHNR and CDR2 FQNEAQ (reference sequence). The CDR3 spells CASSLPQGARSSYNEQFF. The CDR3 region has the DNA TGTGCCAGCAGCCTCCCCCAGGGGGCGCGTAGCTCCTACAATGAGCAGTTCTTC. The full variable domain, its missing parts supplied by reference TRBV7-9 and TRBJ2-1, is DTGVSQNPRHKITKRGQNVTFRCDPISEHNRLYWYRQTLGQGPEFLTYFQNEAQLEKSRLLSDRFSAERPKGSFSTLEIQRTEQGDSAMYLCASSLPQGARSSYNEQFFGPGTRLTVL.

This clonotype has just one count. V is TRBV6-1 and J is TRBJ2-1; TRBD2 matches at 8 bases. The CDR3 runs to 18 residues. V trimming: 1 base; J trimming: 1 base; junction bases outside the gene matches: 9. CDR1 and CDR2 from the germline V gene are MNHNS and SASEGT. CDR3 sequence: CASSEGLAGSLSYNEQFF. The CDR3 region has the DNA TGTGCCAGCAGTGAAGGGCTAGCGGGTTCATTGTCCTACAATGAGCAGTTCTTC.

In its sample, this clonotype was seen a few times. This rearrangement joins TRBV24-1 to TRBJ1-2; D unclear. The CDR3 length is 13 residues. Trimming took 10 bases from V and 8 from J, leaving 19 bases between them. Germline loops: CDR1 KGHDR, CDR2 SFDVKD. Written as DNA, the CDR3 is TGTGCCACAGACCGGCGTGGTAGAGACGGCTACACCTTC. It yields the protein CATDRRGRDGYTF.

The rearrangement links TRBV6-2 or TRBV6-3 to TRBJ1-5; tentative D call: TRBD1 (6 bases). V was pared by 6 bases and J by 3 bases, with 15 bases between. From germline, CDR1 is MNHEY and CDR2 SVGEGT. The CDR3 has 15 residues. CDR3 protein: CASRGGLGDNQPQHF. CDR3 coding DNA: TGTGCCAGCAGGGGGGGGCTTGGGGACAATCAGCCCCAGCATTTT.

The chain links TRBV6-2 or TRBV6-3 to TRBJ1-2; weak D call: TRBD1 (5 bases). Germline V gene sequence: CDR1 MNHEY, CDR2 SVGEGT. This CDR3 contains 14 residues. V lost 6 bases and J 3 bases, leaving 14 bases between the germline ends. CDR3 sequence (DNA): TGTGCCAGCAGCGTAAACCAGGGTGACTATGGCTACACCTTC. This translates into CASSVNQGDYGYTF.

The CDR3 DNA is TGTGCCAGCAGCTTTCCCGGACTAGCGGGACAAGAGACCCAGTACTTC. Translated: CASSFPGLAGQETQYF. This chain links TRBV7-9 with TRBJ2-5; the match to TRBD2 covers 12 bases. The CDR3 has 16 residues. With 3 bases clipped from V and 2 bases from J, the junction kept 4 bases outside the gene matches. Germline CDR1 reads SEHNR; CDR2 reads FQNEAQ (reference sequence).

This chain links TRBV2 with TRBJ2-2, with 11 bases identical to TRBD2. Trimming at V came to 6 bases and at J to 5 bases, leaving 8 bases not matched to a gene. Germline V gene data show CDR1 as SNHLY and CDR2 as FYNNEI. The CDR3 runs to 16 residues. CDR3 residues: CASRYGTSGSTGELFF. Here the CDR3 DNA reads TGTGCCAGCAGATACGGGACTAGCGGTTCGACCGGGGAGCTGTTTTTT.

This clonotype has at least ten counts. The chain joins TRBV28 to TRBJ2-1, with D tentatively TRBD1 or TRBD2 (5 bases each). The germline V and J ends were trimmed by 3 bases and 0 bases, with 12 bases remaining between them. This CDR3 contains 16 residues. The germline V gene encodes CDR1 MDHEN and CDR2 SYDVKM. CDR3 amino acids: CASSFGTLSSYNEQFF. The DNA of the CDR3 is TGTGCCAGCAGTTTTGGGACCCTAAGCTCCTACAATGAGCAGTTCTTC.

This clonotype occurred many times. The chain recombines TRBV20-1 with TRBJ2-5, with D possibly being TRBD2 (5 bases). Germline CDR1 is DFQATT and CDR2 is SNEGSKA (reference sequence). This CDR3 spans 16 amino acids. V dropped 2 bases and J dropped 5 bases, with 21 bases sitting between them. The CDR3 DNA is TGCAGTGCTAGAAATCCCCGGAGAGCGGACGGGGAGACCCAGTACTTC. Translating it yields CSARNPRRADGETQYF.

This clonotype has only a few counts. The chain uses TRBV28 and TRBJ2-1; the D is unclear. Trimming removed 7 bases at V and 4 bases at J, with 14 bases between. Germline CDR1 MDHEN, CDR2 SYDVKM. The CDR3 is 14 amino acids. The CDR3 sequence is CASTPWTSYNEQFF. CDR3 sequence (DNA): TGTGCCAGCACGCCGTGGACCTCGTACAATGAGCAGTTCTTC.